This TCR beta chain stems from a study of blood T cell repertoires in COVID-19. The data were produced by immunoSEQ multiplex PCR, yet TCRdb's version contains in-frame clones alone and is incomplete. The sample holds roughly 100,000 clones, 90% to 95% seen once. This CDR3 has 12 amino acids. Germline V gene sequence: CDR1 MNHEY, CDR2 SVGAGI. In the case of this clone: An end of the junction differs from the germline gene, which may be a read error.

The sequence came from a human donor in a cohort sampled during active COVID-19. The chain combines TRBV6-5 with TRBJ1-1, with a tentative D call TRBD1 (5 bases). Material: peripheral blood. CDR3 bases: TGTGCCAGCAGTTCCGAATCGGGGGGAGCCCTCTTT. This sequence encodes CASSSESGGALF.